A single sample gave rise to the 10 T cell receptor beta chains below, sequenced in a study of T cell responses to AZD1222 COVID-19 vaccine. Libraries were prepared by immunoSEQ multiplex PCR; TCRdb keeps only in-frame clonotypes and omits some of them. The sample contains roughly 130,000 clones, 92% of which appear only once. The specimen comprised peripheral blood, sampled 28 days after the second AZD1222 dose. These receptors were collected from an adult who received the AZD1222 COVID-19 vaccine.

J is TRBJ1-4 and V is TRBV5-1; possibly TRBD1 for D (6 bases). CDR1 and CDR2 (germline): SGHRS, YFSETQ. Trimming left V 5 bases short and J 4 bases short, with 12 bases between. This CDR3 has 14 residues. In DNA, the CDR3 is TGCGCCAGCAGGGGGTCAGGGGATAATGAAAAACTGTTTTTT. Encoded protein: CASRGSGDNEKLFF.

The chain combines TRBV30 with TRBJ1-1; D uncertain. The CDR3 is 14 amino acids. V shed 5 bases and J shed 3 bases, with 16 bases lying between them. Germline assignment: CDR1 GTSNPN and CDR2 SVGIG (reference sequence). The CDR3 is CAWGSGSGDTEAFF. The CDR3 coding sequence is TGTGCCTGGGGGTCGGGCAGCGGGGACACTGAAGCTTTCTTT.

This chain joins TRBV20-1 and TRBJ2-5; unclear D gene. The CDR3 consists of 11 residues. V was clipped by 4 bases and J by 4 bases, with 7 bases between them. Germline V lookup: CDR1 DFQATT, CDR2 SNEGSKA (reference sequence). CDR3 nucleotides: TGCAGTGCTACCGTGGGAGAGACCCAGTACTTC. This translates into CSATVGETQYF.

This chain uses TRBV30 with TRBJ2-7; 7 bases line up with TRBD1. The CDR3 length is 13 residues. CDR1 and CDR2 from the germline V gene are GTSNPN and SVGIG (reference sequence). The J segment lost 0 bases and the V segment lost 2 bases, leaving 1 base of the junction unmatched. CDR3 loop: CAWSRDSSYEQYF. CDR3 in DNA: TGTGCCTGGAGTCGGGACAGCTCCTACGAGCAGTACTTC.

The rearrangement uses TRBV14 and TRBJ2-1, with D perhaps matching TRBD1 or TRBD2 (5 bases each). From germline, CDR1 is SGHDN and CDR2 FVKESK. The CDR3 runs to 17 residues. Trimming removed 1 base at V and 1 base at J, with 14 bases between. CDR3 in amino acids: CASSQAGTLPSYNEQFF. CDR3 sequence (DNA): TGTGCCAGCAGCCAAGCCGGGACCTTACCTTCCTACAATGAGCAGTTCTTC.

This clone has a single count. Here the CDR3 DNA reads TGTGCCAGCAGCCAGCAGAGTGAGCAGTTCTTC. This translates into CASSQQSEQFF. The rearrangement joins TRBV3-1 (or the pseudogene TRBV3-2) to TRBJ2-1, with no clear D. Trimming left V 3 bases short and J 9 bases short, with 6 bases between. The CDR3 is 11 amino acids. Looked up from germline, CDR1 is LGHDT and CDR2 is YNNKEL (reference sequence).

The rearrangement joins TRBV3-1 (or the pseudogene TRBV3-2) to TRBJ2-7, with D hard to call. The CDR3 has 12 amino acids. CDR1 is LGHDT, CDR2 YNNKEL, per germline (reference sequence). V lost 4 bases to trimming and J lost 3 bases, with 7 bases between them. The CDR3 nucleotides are TGTGCCAGCAGCCTCCTTAACTACGAGCAGTACTTC. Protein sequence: CASSLLNYEQYF.

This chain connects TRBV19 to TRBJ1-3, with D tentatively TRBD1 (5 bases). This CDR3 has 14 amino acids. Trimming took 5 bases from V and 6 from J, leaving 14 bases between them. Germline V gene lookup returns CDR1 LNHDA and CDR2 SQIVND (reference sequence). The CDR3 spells CASSPAGQENTIYF. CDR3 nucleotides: TGTGCCAGTAGTCCGGCAGGGCAGGAAAACACCATATATTTT.

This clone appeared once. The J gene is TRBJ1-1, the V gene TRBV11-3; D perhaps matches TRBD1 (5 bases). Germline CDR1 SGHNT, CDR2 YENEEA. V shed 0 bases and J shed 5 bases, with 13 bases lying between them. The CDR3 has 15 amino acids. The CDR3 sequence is CASSLEGQGGTEAFF. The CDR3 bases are TGTGCCAGCAGCTTAGAGGGGCAGGGAGGAACTGAAGCTTTCTTT.

The CDR3 loop is CASSGSVGELFF. The CDR3 nucleotides are TGTGCCAGTAGTGGATCGGTCGGGGAGCTGTTTTTT. The genes are TRBV19 and TRBJ2-2; D uncertain. Deletions cut 5 bases from V and 7 bases from J, with 8 bases between. Per germline, CDR1 LNHDA and CDR2 SQIVND (reference sequence). The CDR3 is 12 amino acids.